The T cell receptor beta chain under discussion was sequenced for a study of breast tumors, draining lymph nodes, adjacent tissues. Study-wide results and caveats: Data fit most tumor T cells coming from lymph node, expanding in tumor.

V shed 3 bases and J shed 6 bases, with 19 bases lying between them. This CDR3 has 15 amino acids. CDR1 and CDR2 from the germline V gene are SGHRS and YFSETQ. TCRdb ran MiXCR on the multiplex PCR reads and lists one entry per CDR3 protein. The sample yields approximately 200,000 distinct CDR3 sequences, approximately 30% seen once. At least ten counts were recorded for this clonotype. As yet, its antigen is unknown. Axillary draining lymph nodes of breast cancer patients supplied the node samples. This TCR came from a female donor with breast cancer. Some clones in this sample may be carry-over from other donors' samples. Sequencing was carried out using axillary lymph node tissue. V and J are TRBV5-1 and TRBJ2-7, with D perhaps TRBD1 or TRBD2 (6 bases each). CDR3 residues: CASSSGGTPFREQYF. CDR3 nucleotides: TGCGCCAGCAGCTCGGGCGGGACACCTTTCCGCGAGCAGTACTTC.